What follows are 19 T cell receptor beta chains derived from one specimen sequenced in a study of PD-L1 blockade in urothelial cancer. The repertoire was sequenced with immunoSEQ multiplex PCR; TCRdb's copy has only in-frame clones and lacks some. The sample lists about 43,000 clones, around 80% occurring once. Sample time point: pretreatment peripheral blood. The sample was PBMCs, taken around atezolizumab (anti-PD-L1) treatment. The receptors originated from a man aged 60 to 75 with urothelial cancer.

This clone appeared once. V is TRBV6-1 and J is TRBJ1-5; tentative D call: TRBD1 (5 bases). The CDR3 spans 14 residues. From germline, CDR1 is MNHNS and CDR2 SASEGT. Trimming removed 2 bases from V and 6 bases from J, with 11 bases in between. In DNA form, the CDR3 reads TGTGCCAGCAGTGAAATCTCAGGGCTTCAGCCCCAGCATTTT. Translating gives CASSEISGLQPQHF.

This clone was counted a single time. DNA for the CDR3: TGCGCCAGCAGCCAAGTAATTCAACAGCGGGGGGGGCCGGGGGAGCAGTTCTTC. This sequence encodes CASSQVIQQRGGPGEQFF. This sequence joins TRBV4-1 and TRBJ2-1; 10 nucleotides agree with TRBD2. Trimming cost V 1 base and J 10 bases; bases outside gene matches: 16. From germline, CDR1 is MGHRA and CDR2 YSYEKL. This CDR3 has 18 residues.

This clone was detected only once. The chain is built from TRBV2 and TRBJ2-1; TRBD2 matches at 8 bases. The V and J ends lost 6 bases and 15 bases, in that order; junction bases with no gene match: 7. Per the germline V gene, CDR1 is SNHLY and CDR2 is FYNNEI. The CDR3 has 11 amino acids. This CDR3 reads CASSEDGRGFF. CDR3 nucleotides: TGTGCCAGCAGCGAGGACGGGAGGGGGTTCTTC.

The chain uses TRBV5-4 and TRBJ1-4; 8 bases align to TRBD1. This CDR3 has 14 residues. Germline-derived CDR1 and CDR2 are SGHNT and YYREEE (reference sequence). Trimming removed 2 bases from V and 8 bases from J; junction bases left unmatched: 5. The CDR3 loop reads CASSLQGGREKLFF. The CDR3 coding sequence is TGTGCCAGCAGCTTACAGGGGGGCCGGGAAAAACTGTTTTTT. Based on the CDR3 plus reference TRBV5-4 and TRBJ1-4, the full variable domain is ETGVTQSPTHLIKTRGQQVTLRCSSQSGHNTVSWYQQALGQGPQFIFQYYREEENGRGNFPPRFSGLQFPNYSSELNVNALELDDSALYLCASSLQGGREKLFFGSGTQLSVL.

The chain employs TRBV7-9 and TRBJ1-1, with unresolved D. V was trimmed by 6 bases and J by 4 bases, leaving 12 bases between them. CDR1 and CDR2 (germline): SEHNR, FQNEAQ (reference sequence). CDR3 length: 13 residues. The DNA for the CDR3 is TGTGCCAGCAGTACCCGGGGAGGCACTGAAGCTTTCTTT. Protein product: CASSTRGGTEAFF.

CDR3 sequence: CASSPDRGYGYTF. Written as DNA, the CDR3 is TGTGCCAGCAGCCCCGACAGGGGGTATGGCTACACCTTC. V and J are TRBV7-2 and TRBJ1-2, with 9 bases lining up with TRBD1. CDR3 length equals 13 residues. Germline CDR1 SGHTA, CDR2 FQGNSA. J was trimmed by 5 bases and V by 5 bases; bases with no gene match: 3. The full variable domain, its missing parts supplied by reference TRBV7-2 and TRBJ1-2, is GAGVSQSPSNKVTEKGKDVELRCDPISGHTALYWYRQSLGQGLEFLIYFQGNSAPDKSGLPSDRFSAERTGGSVSTLTIQRTQQEDSAVYLCASSPDRGYGYTFGSGTRLTVV.

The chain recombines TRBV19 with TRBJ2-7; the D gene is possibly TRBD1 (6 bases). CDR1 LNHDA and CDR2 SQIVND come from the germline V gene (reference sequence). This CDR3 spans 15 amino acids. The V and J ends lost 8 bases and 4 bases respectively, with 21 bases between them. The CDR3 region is CASQTTTGPIYEQYF. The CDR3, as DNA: TGTGCCAGTCAGACTACGACAGGACCCATTTACGAGCAGTACTTC.

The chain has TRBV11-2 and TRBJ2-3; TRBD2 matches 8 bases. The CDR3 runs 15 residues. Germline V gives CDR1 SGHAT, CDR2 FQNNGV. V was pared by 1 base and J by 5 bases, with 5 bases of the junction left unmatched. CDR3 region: CASSLAGGEVDTQYF. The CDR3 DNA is TGTGCCAGCAGCTTAGCGGGAGGGGAGGTAGATACGCAGTATTTT.

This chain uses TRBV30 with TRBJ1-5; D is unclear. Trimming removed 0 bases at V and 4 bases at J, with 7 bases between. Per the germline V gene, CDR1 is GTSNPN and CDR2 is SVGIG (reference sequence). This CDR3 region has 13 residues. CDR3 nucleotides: TGTGCCTGGAGTGTACAGCAGAATCAGCCCCAGCATTTT. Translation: CAWSVQQNQPQHF.

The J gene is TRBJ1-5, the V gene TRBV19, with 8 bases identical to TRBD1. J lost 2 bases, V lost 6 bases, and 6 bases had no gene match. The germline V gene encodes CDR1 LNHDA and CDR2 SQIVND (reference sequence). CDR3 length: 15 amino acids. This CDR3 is CASSQGARGNQPQHF. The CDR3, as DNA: TGTGCCAGTAGCCAGGGGGCGCGAGGCAATCAGCCCCAGCATTTT.

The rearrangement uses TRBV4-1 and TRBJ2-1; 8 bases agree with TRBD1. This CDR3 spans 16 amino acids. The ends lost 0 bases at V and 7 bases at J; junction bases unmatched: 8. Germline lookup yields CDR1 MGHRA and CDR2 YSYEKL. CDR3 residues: CASSQDGTGRRNEQFF. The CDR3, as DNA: TGCGCCAGCAGCCAAGATGGGACAGGTCGGAGGAATGAGCAGTTCTTC.

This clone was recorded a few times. For the CDR3, the DNA is TGTGCCTGGAGTTCCGATCGACAGCGAGGAAACACCATATATTTT. This gives the protein CAWSSDRQRGNTIYF. V and J are TRBV30 and TRBJ1-3, with TRBD1 as a possible D gene (5 bases). The CDR3 contains 15 residues. Germline values: CDR1 GTSNPN, CDR2 SVGIG (reference sequence). The V gene lost 2 bases and the J gene lost 4 bases, with 15 bases spanning the gap.

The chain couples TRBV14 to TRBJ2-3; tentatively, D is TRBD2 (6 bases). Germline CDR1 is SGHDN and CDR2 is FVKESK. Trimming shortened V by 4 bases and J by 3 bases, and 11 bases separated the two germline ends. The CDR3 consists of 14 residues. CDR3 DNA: TGTGCCAGCAGCCCCGGGAGACATACAGATACGCAGTATTTT. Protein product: CASSPGRHTDTQYF.

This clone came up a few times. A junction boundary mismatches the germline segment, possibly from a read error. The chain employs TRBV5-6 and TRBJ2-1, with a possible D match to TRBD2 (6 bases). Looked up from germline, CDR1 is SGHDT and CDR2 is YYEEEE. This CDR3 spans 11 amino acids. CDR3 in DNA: TGTGCCAGCAGCTTCTTGGGGGGTCGGGTCTTC. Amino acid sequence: CASSFLGGRVF. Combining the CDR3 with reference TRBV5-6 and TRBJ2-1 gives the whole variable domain DAGVTQSPTHLIKTRGQQVTLRCSPKSGHDTVSWYQQALGQGPQFIFQYYEEEERQRGNFPDRFSGHQFPNYSSELNVNALLLGDSALYLCASSFLGGRVFGPGTRLTVL.

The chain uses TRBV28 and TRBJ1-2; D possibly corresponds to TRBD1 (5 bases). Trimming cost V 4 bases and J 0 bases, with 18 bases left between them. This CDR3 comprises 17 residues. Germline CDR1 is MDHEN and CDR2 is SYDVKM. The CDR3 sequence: CASSSNQDILANYGYTF. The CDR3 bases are TGTGCCAGCAGTTCGAACCAGGACATACTCGCTAACTATGGCTACACCTTC.

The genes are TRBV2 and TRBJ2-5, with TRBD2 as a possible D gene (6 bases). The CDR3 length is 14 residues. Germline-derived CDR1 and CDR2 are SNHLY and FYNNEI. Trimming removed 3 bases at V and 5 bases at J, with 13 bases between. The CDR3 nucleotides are TGTGCCAGCAGTGAGCTGTTGGAGGGTGAGACCCAGTACTTC. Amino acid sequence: CASSELLEGETQYF.

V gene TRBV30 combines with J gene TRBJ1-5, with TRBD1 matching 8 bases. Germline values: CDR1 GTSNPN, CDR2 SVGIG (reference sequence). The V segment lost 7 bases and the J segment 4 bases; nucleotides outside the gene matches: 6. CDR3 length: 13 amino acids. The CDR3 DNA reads TGTGCCTCCTGGGACAGGCTTAATCAGCCCCAGCATTTT. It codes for CASWDRLNQPQHF.

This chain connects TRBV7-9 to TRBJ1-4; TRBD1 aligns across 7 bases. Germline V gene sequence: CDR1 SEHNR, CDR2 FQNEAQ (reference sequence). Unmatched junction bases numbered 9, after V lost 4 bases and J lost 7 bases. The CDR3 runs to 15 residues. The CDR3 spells CASSSGQVGGEKLFF. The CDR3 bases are TGTGCCAGCAGCTCCGGACAGGTCGGTGGTGAAAAACTGTTTTTT.

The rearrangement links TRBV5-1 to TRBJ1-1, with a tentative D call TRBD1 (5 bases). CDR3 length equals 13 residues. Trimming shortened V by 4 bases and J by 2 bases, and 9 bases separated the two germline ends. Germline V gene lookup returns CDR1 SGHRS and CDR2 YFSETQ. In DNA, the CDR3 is TGCGCCAGCAGCCGGACACTAAACACTGAAGCTTTCTTT. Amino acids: CASSRTLNTEAFF.